The present T cell receptor beta chain was sequenced within a study of Graves' ophthalmopathy and Graves' hyperthyroidism. This CDR3 region has 14 residues. Germline assignment: CDR1 SEHNR and CDR2 FQNEAQ (reference sequence). V lost 7 bases, J lost 0 bases, and 13 bases lay in between. Amplification targeted the TCR beta CDR3 regions, with RNA transcripts as the source material. An opening RT-PCR round employed HTBI primers and preceded a second-round multiplex PCR. TCRdb re-analysed the multiplex PCR reads in MiXCR, keeping a single row per CDR3 protein. The sample holds about 620,000 distinct CDR3 sequences, 22% seen once. Being free of ophthalmopathy for 18 months of follow-up defined stable hyperthyroidism. The study excluded patients with other autoimmune diseases, uncontrolled infections, pregnancy or lactation. This clonotype was seen many times.

Source material: peripheral blood. This TCR derives from a woman aged 18-29 years with stable Graves' hyperthyroidism. Some clones in this sample may be carry-over from other donors' samples. The genes are TRBV7-9 and TRBJ2-7; no clear D gene. CDR3 sequence reads: CASTTARHSYEQYF. CDR3 bases: TGTGCCAGCACCACTGCCAGACACTCCTACGAGCAGTACTTC.